This T cell receptor beta chain was recorded in a study of cytomegalovirus exposure and HLA in healthy donors listed by TCRdb under 2017. About the full investigation: An earlier analysis of a few hundred of the donors reported approximately 280 Gb of sequence data and roughly 120 million unique TCR beta sequences obtained from 150 million to 200 million T cells. About 300 gigabases of sequencing data and about 92 million unique TCR sequences made up an early release that covered several hundred HLA-typed donors. Among the approximately 400 genotyped donors, around 79% belonged to the genetic ancestry cluster associated with self-reported Caucasian donors. The study was designed to test whether signatures of past pathogen exposure could be identified by cataloging public T cell receptors. The T cell repertoires of around 730 subjects were profiled by immunosequencing and related to cytomegalovirus serostatus. In addition to the first cohort of several hundred subjects, a separate validation cohort of approximately 130 different subjects was used. High-throughput TCR immunosequencing, statistical association of individual TCRs with disease status, and machine learning were combined to predict cytomegalovirus infection status. A later analysis re-examined previously published TCR beta repertoires from more than 650 donors and added high-resolution HLA genotyping to investigate patterns of TCR occurrence. The later analysis used no new phenotypic data to find candidate immune exposures, relying instead on TCR beta sequences and their occurrence across donors. An earlier analysis of 500 to 650 of the donors applied high-throughput TCR beta sequencing to assess whether each TCR beta V gene segment acted as functional or pseudogenic. Donor age, sex, ethnicity and CMV serostatus were compiled together with the repertoire data. A later genetic analysis used genome-wide SNP genotypes for about three fifths of the 666 donors, treating that subset as a discovery cohort. All discovery cohort repertoires had been generated on a single sequencing platform. Class I and class II HLA loci were covered by the typing at four-digit resolution. Typing coverage varied by locus: 629-630 donors for A, B, C, DRB1 and DQB1; roughly 560 for DQA1; around 570 for DPA1; roughly 470 for DPB1. About 5 DR-DQ haplotypes were handled as single units for association and clustering, since linkage in the cohort was strong. Across around 400 genotyped donors of the cohort, an average of 235,054 unique TCR beta nucleotide sequences per donor were sequenced, and about a sixth of those sequences were non-productive.

The CDR3 goes from the cysteine to the phenylalanine over 14 residues. The kept DNA is CDR3 alone, 42 bases in frame from the first base. Trimming costs V 5 bases and J 1 base, and their ends lie 12 bases apart. Per the germline V gene, SGHRS is the CDR1 and YFSETQ is the CDR2. The library was prepared using the immunoSEQ multiplex PCR assay. A mixture of 60 forward primers for TCR Vbeta segments and 13 reverse primers for TCR Jbeta segments was used in the multiplex PCR. Amplification of the CDR3 region of rearranged TCR beta genes was performed with a multiplex PCR assay on genomic DNA. The Illumina HiSeq System was used to sequence the amplified TCR beta libraries as 87-base-pair reads. Processing in the source paper ran as follows. Across the roughly 640 repertoires, a later analysis counted roughly 77 million unique TCR beta chains, around 11 million of which were shared by at least two donors. To remove PCR and sequencing errors, raw reads were error-corrected and collapsed into unique sequences using a nearest-neighbor algorithm that merged closely related sequences. To assign V, D and J gene segments, CDR3 sequences were aligned to IMGT reference sequences. For a sequence to be retained, a match of at least six nucleotides to both a V gene segment and a J gene segment was required. Rearrangements were classified as productive when the CDR3 lacked stop codons and remained in frame with V and J, and all other rearrangements were classified as non-productive. CDR3 was defined by IMGT convention, running from the second conserved V-encoded cysteine to the conserved J-encoded phenylalanine. The earlier analysis of a few hundred of the donors excluded any sequence lacking an unambiguous match to a single V gene segment. In an earlier analysis of 450 to 700 of the donors, V segments were called functional above 56.7% productive rearrangements and were called segregating when the between-donor standard deviation exceeded 5%. A statistical classification framework was developed to diagnose cytomegalovirus status using the catalog of TCR beta chain sequences. In a later analysis, TCR nucleotide sequences were compared against IMGT/GENE-DB human TR gene sequences so that V and J genes could be assigned. The TCRdist pipeline was used in a later analysis to assign CDR3 sequences and most-parsimonious VDJ recombination scenarios. In a later analysis, each TCR beta chain was defined by its CDR3 amino acid sequence together with its V-gene family, and reads lacking a unique V-gene family were excluded. To address suspected cross-contamination and a sequencing artifact, a later analysis removed 592 highly shared, low-generation-probability nucleotide sequences. A later analysis calculated a clonal expansion index for each public chain from normalized within-repertoire ranks of inferred template counts. Generation probabilities in a later analysis came from a VDJ recombination model fitted to out-of-frame rearrangements, and those results were checked against IGoR. In a later analysis, TCR-TCR, TCR-HLA and TCR-CMV co-occurrence was scored with hypergeometric tests, and a repertoire-size bias correction was applied to TCR pairs. False discovery rates were estimated in a later analysis by permuting HLA or CMV assignments 20 times. In a later analysis, co-occurring TCRs were grouped with DBSCAN, and TCRdist sequence similarity was added when clustering was performed within HLA-allele-positive subsets. For co-occurrence clustering, repertoires with fewer than 30,000 or more than 120,000 public chains were excluded, along with several repertoires with anomalous nucleotide sharing. The immuneACCESS repertoire file appears here via TCRdb, limited to in-frame rearrangements. These files lack a portion of the clones; in checked studies, under half of the deficit traces to unresolved V genes, and the cause of the others is not known. For V, J and clone size, that table is used; D and trimming come from the DNA. For this sample the table gives over 75,000 clones, of which around 74% were detected only once. The ten largest clonotypes hold 7.1% of the sample.

What the research found in general, with its limitations: An earlier analysis of approximately 600 of the donors showed that most TCR beta V segments appeared in productive rearrangements either about 90% or about 30% of the time, which broadly matched IMGT annotations. CMV serostatus was the only immune exposure information available for the cohort. Presence/absence analyses assumed roughly uniform sequencing depth across donors, an assumption that may not hold. The sequencing pipeline was judged likely to have produced a cluster of highly shared sequence variants as a technical artifact. In vitro tests confirmed that three of the cytomegalovirus-associated TCR beta chains recognize cytomegalovirus antigens. A later analysis found that TCR association rates varied across HLA loci, with DRB1 alleles showing the most associated TCRs and HLA-C alleles the fewest. In a later analysis, 16,951 TCR beta sequences were associated with specific HLA alleles at a false discovery rate of 0.05. In a later analysis, HLA-associated TCR beta chains were found to be more clonally expanded and to have lower generation probabilities than equally common non-associated chains. A further reported finding was that TCR beta sequences accurately predicted the HLA-A and HLA-B alleles for most subjects in the first cohort. The classifier was reported to diagnose cytomegalovirus status with high specificity and sensitivity in both the original and validation cohorts. Strong co-occurrence of HLA alleles, especially DR and DQ, made assigning TCR associations to individual alleles difficult. The cohort was sequenced for TCR beta chains only, and without alpha or paired-chain data the features that could be detected were limited. In a later analysis, most CMV-associated TCR beta chains were found to appear HLA-restricted, with HLA associations seemingly driven largely by CMV exposure. A later genetic analysis associated a missense DCLRE1C variant with V-gene and J-gene trimming of TCR beta chains, and an independent cohort replicated the association. The study listed 150 to 200 TCR beta chains as associated with cytomegalovirus. Linkage disequilibrium might explain the correlated functional status among segregating V segments, but an unknown experimental factor could not be ruled out. Around 16 rarely observed V segments, including chromosome 9 orphons, were excluded from the earlier analysis of 550 to 700 of the donors because counts were too low. Because HLA typing was unavailable for some donors at each locus, only the typed subset was used in association tests. The 87-base-pair reads could not distinguish some IMGT-functional V segments, including TRBV6-2 and TRBV6-3, so those segments were excluded. The authors suggested that the approach could potentially be generalized to other disease states and immunological phenotypes. While some public TCRs were present in many individuals, most TCR sequences turned up only very rarely across donors. In a later analysis, several top co-occurrence clusters were reported to appear linked to parvovirus B19, influenza, CMV and Epstein-Barr virus. According to a later genetic analysis, donors in an Asian-associated ancestry cluster had fewer N-insertions in productive TCRs than the approximately 710-donor mean.

This clone was counted a few times. Its antigen is still unknown. There are no base qualities to consult, and no much larger clone falls within one base. The cohort comprised several hundred healthy bone marrow donors. Cohort members were all nominally healthy when sampled, although unrecorded immune exposures were likely present. The donor was CMV seropositive and was included in the group of 250 to 350 seropositive cohort members. A peripheral blood sample was provided by each donor, and peripheral blood mononuclear cells were used for TCR beta sequencing. The Qiagen DNeasy Blood Extraction Kit was used to extract genomic DNA from the blood cell samples.

Recombination linked TRBV5-1 to TRBJ1-1, and perhaps TRBD1 as D gene, on 5 matching bases. This sequence was found in a man in his forties in good health and CMV-seropositive. Sequenced sample: PBMCs. The DNA sequence reads TGCGCCAGCAGAGTCGAAGGGGCGAACACTGAAGCTTTCTTT. The resulting protein is CASRVEGANTEAFF.